A selection of T cell receptor beta chains follows, all from one sample in a study of T cells in Graves' hyperthyroidism and ophthalmopathy. TCRdb called the multiplex PCR reads again in MiXCR, with one record for every CDR3 protein. The data hold 600,000 to 700,000 distinct CDR3 sequences, with over 40% observed a single time. Sequenced sample: peripheral blood or thyroid tissue (not recorded which). The receptors originated from an adult man with Graves' disease, either hyperthyroidism or ophthalmopathy (not recorded which). Both conserved end residues are part of each CDR3. A D gene is named only where the DNA matches it firmly. Some rows mark clone size as missing; the rest say once, few, many or name a class of expanded clone.

v_call,clone_size,cdr3_length,d_call,j_call,cdr3_aa,cdr3_nt
TRBV19,few,14,-,TRBJ1-2,CASSISAVTYGYTF,TGTGCCAGTAGTATCTCGGCGGTCACCTATGGCTACACCTTC
TRBV10-3,few,13,-,TRBJ2-7,CAISESGGYEQYF,TGTGCCATCAGTGAGTCGGGAGGCTACGAGCAGTACTTC
TRBV29-1,-,13,-,TRBJ1-5,CSVDWPSNQPQHF,TGCAGCGTAGACTGGCCGAGCAATCAGCCCCAGCATTTT
TRBV29-1,few,15,TRBD1,TRBJ1-2,CSAKPRDRDYYGYTF,TGCAGCGCCAAGCCCCGGGACAGGGACTACTATGGCTACACCTTC
TRBV12-3/TRBV12-4,few,15,TRBD1,TRBJ1-2,CASLSWSRGNYGYTF,TGTGCCAGCCTTAGTTGGAGCAGGGGGAATTATGGCTACACCTTC
TRBV5-1,few,16,-,TRBJ1-1,CASSFFFQGLGTEAFF,TGCGCCAGCAGCTTCTTCTTTCAGGGATTGGGCACTGAAGCTTTCTTT
TRBV7-8,many,16,-,TRBJ2-7,CASSLSGGLVSYEQYF,TGTGCCAGCAGCCTCTCCGGCGGGTTGGTCTCCTACGAGCAGTACTTC
TRBV12-3/TRBV12-4,-,14,TRBD1,TRBJ1-2,CASSRRDRGHGYTF,TGTGCCAGCAGCCGCCGGGACAGGGGACATGGCTACACCTTC
TRBV25-1,-,15,TRBD1,TRBJ2-7,CASVGDRGFSYEQYF,TGTGCCAGCGTTGGAGACAGGGGATTCTCCTACGAGCAGTACTTC
TRBV19,few,13,TRBD1,TRBJ1-5,CASRQGPPNPQHF,TGTGCCAGTAGACAGGGGCCCCCCAACCCCCAGCATTTT
TRBV7-8,many,13,-,TRBJ1-2,CASSSRQYSGYTF,TGTGCCAGCAGCTCGAGACAGTACTCTGGCTACACCTTC
TRBV2,-,14,-,TRBJ1-1,CASRGGRLNTEAFF,TGTGCCAGCAGGGGGGGACGGTTGAACACTGAAGCTTTCTTT
TRBV10-3,once,17,-,TRBJ1-6,CAISEPTESSYNSPLHF,TGTGCCATCAGTGAGCCGACAGAAAGCTCCTATAATTCACCCCTCCACTTT
TRBV20-1,-,13,-,TRBJ2-7,CSARDLGDYEQYF,TGCAGTGCTAGAGATTTGGGGGACTACGAGCAGTACTTC
TRBV6-5,-,15,-,TRBJ2-5,CASSQDRVIRETQYF,TGTGCCAGCAGTCAAGACCGGGTTATACGAGAGACCCAGTACTTC
TRBV24-1,many,16,TRBD1,TRBJ2-2,CATSDRQGRITGELFF,TGTGCCACCAGTGACAGACAGGGACGTATCACCGGGGAGCTGTTTTTT
TRBV2,-,15,-,TRBJ1-1,CASSARGGAWTEAFF,TGTGCCAGCAGTGCTAGGGGGGGGGCGTGGACTGAAGCTTTCTTT
TRBV19,few,17,-,TRBJ1-5,CASSIEPGRVLDRPQHF,TGTGCCAGTAGTATAGAACCGGGACGCGTTTTAGATCGGCCCCAGCATTTT
TRBV24-1,-,14,TRBD2,TRBJ2-7,CATSDSLAGGEQYF,TGTGCCACCAGTGACTCTCTAGCGGGAGGCGAGCAGTACTTC
TRBV15,-,17,-,TRBJ1-2,CATSRDRATRANYGYTF,TGTGCCACCAGCAGAGATCGGGCCACCCGAGCTAACTATGGCTACACCTTC
TRBV7-9,many,14,-,TRBJ1-4,CASSLDLGNEKLFF,TGTGCCAGCAGCTTGGATCTGGGCAATGAAAAACTGTTTTTT
TRBV29-1,-,12,-,TRBJ1-1,CSVVYGGTEAFF,TGCAGCGTTGTTTACGGGGGCACTGAAGCCTTCTTT
TRBV10-1,many,15,TRBD2,TRBJ2-7,CASSKGLAGTYEQYF,TGCGCCAGCAGCAAGGGACTAGCGGGAACCTACGAGCAGTACTTC
TRBV7-6,many,15,-,TRBJ2-5,CASSLMGVLAETQYF,TGTGCCAGCAGCTTAATGGGGGTGTTGGCAGAGACCCAGTACTTC
TRBV5-1,few,15,-,TRBJ2-5,CASSLAGAPQETQYF,TGCGCCAGCAGCTTGGCGGGGGCGCCACAAGAGACCCAGTACTTC
TRBV29-1,-,12,-,TRBJ1-3,CSVETDGNTIYF,TGCAGCGTTGAGACGGACGGAAACACCATATATTTT
TRBV10-3,many,11,-,TRBJ1-2,CAIRTGYGYTF,TGTGCCATCAGGACAGGCTATGGCTACACCTTC
TRBV9,once,17,TRBD1,TRBJ2-2,CASSVPRDRGHTGELFF,TGTGCCAGCAGCGTACCCCGAGACAGGGGGCACACCGGGGAGCTGTTTTTT
TRBV10-3,few,14,TRBD2,TRBJ2-7,CASTGTSGTYEQYF,TGTGCCAGCACCGGGACTAGCGGGACCTACGAGCAGTACTTC
TRBV6-5,few,16,TRBD1,TRBJ2-7,CASSYSSSGGMDEQYF,TGTGCCAGCAGTTACTCGAGCTCAGGGGGAATGGACGAGCAGTACTTC
TRBV11-2,few,13,-,TRBJ1-1,CASSPLRDTEAFF,TGTGCCAGCAGCCCACTCCGGGACACTGAAGCTTTCTTT
TRBV15,-,17,TRBD1,TRBJ1-4,CATSRDLPGQGDEKLFF,TGTGCCACCAGCAGAGATCTGCCGGGACAGGGGGATGAAAAACTGTTTTTT
TRBV7-9,-,13,-,TRBJ2-7,CASSLSPTYEQYF,TGTGCCAGCAGTTTATCTCCAACCTACGAGCAGTACTTC
TRBV14,few,15,-,TRBJ2-7,CASSQGQVSSYEQYF,TGTGCCAGCAGCCAAGGTCAGGTTAGCTCCTACGAGCAGTACTTC
TRBV7-8,-,16,-,TRBJ1-4,CASSQEAGATNEKLFF,TGTGCCAGCAGCCAAGAGGCGGGGGCAACTAATGAAAAACTGTTTTTT
TRBV7-1,-,15,TRBD1,TRBJ1-1,CASSQVTGAYTEAFF,TGTGCCAGCAGCCAAGTGACAGGGGCTTACACTGAAGCTTTCTTT
TRBV10-1,few,15,-,TRBJ1-1,CASSSHTGIGTEAFF,TGCGCCAGCAGCTCCCACACAGGGATTGGAACTGAAGCTTTCTTT
TRBV20-1,few,13,-,TRBJ1-3,CSARRDTPNTIYF,TGCAGTGCTAGACGGGACACCCCAAACACCATATATTTT
TRBV5-1,few,13,-,TRBJ1-1,CASSLSPRGEAFF,TGCGCCAGCAGCCTCAGCCCCAGGGGTGAAGCTTTCTTT
TRBV12-3/TRBV12-4,many,14,TRBD1,TRBJ2-7,CASSSRTGGTEQYF,TGTGCCAGCAGTTCCCGGACAGGGGGAACCGAGCAGTACTTC
TRBV18,-,13,-,TRBJ2-5,CASSPTGEETQYF,TGTGCCAGCTCACCGACGGGGGAAGAGACCCAGTACTTC
TRBV7-2,-,15,TRBD1,TRBJ1-3,CASSLVQGTENTIYF,TGTGCCAGCAGCTTAGTACAGGGGACAGAAAACACCATATATTTT
TRBV10-3,many,16,TRBD1,TRBJ1-2,CAISESGGGGGYGYTF,TGTGCCATCAGTGAGTCAGGAGGGGGCGGTGGCTATGGCTACACCTTC
TRBV24-1,once,17,TRBD2,TRBJ2-1,CATSAATSGRPYNEQFF,TGTGCCACCAGTGCCGCCACTAGCGGGAGGCCTTACAATGAGCAGTTCTTC
TRBV7-2,-,12,-,TRBJ2-1,CASRATGLEQFF,TGTGCCAGCAGGGCTACAGGGCTTGAGCAGTTCTTC
TRBV7-9,many,12,-,TRBJ1-4,CASSLTGEKLFF,TGTGCCAGCAGCTTAACCGGTGAAAAACTGTTTTTT
TRBV7-8,-,15,TRBD1,TRBJ1-1,CASSFSGQGHTEAFF,TGTGCCAGCAGTTTCAGCGGACAGGGTCACACTGAAGCTTTCTTT
TRBV5-1,many,13,-,TRBJ1-2,CASSQGTGYGYTF,TGTGCCAGCAGCCAAGGGACTGGCTATGGCTACACCTTC
TRBV20-1,-,11,-,TRBJ2-6,CSARGRFVEAF,TGCAGTGCTAGAGGGAGGTTCGTAGAGGCTTTC
TRBV24-1,-,13,-,TRBJ1-1,CATRRDKRTEAFF,TGTGCCACCAGGCGGGACAAGCGCACTGAAGCTTTCTTT
TRBV29-1,-,14,-,TRBJ2-2,CSAGGGGGSGELFF,TGCAGCGCTGGCGGGGGAGGGGGCTCCGGGGAGCTGTTTTTT
TRBV12-3/TRBV12-4,few,16,-,TRBJ1-4,CASSLWFGETNEKLFF,TGTGCCAGCAGTTTATGGTTCGGAGAAACTAATGAAAAACTGTTTTTT